A single sample gave rise to the 21 T cell receptor beta chains below, sequenced in a study of spatial heterogeneity in lung cancer (dated by TCRdb to about 2019). The library came from 5' RACE. TCRdb records NextSeq 500 as the sequencer. The public reads were reanalyzed by TCRdb: fastp trimming at Q25, MiXCR alignment, in-frame beta chains only. Each CDR3 protein appears once, grouped with its most common genes and DNA. The table for this sample lists 25,000 to 35,000 distinct CDR3 sequences; approximately 5.9% of them were counted only once. Clones ranked in the top ten supply approximately 24% of the sample. The intended sense of this specimen's time point label: blood at routine non-recurrence follow-up after resection. Sequencing was performed on PBMCs, taken at follow-up. Receptors originate from a female donor with early-stage non-small cell lung cancer.

This clonotype was counted at least ten times. V is TRBV6-5 and J is TRBJ2-3, with D maybe TRBD2 (5 bases). CDR1 is MNHEY, CDR2 SVGAGI, per germline. The V gene lost 8 bases and the J gene lost 0 bases, with 9 bases spanning the gap. There are 13 residues in the CDR3. CDR3 nucleotides: TGTGCCAGCCGGGGTCTAAGCACAGATACGCAGTATTTT. This sequence encodes CASRGLSTDTQYF.

This clonotype showed up many times. This chain uses TRBV20-1 with TRBJ2-3; D possibly matches TRBD1 or TRBD2 (6 bases each). Germline V gene sequence: CDR1 DFQATT, CDR2 SNEGSKA (reference sequence). With 4 bases removed from V and 4 bases from J, the gap between germline ends came to 24 bases. The CDR3 contains 17 residues. This CDR3 is CSAILPPGLGGADTQYF. CDR3 DNA sequence: TGCAGTGCTATTCTCCCCCCGGGACTCGGGGGCGCAGATACGCAGTATTTT.

Only a few counts were recorded for this clonotype. This CDR3 is CSASGATDTQYF. The CDR3 DNA is TGCAGTGCTAGTGGTGCCACAGATACGCAGTATTTT. The chain uses TRBV20-1 and TRBJ2-3; D call uncertain. V dropped 3 bases and J dropped 2 bases, with 6 bases sitting between them. The CDR3 extends over 12 amino acids. CDR1 is DFQATT and CDR2 is SNEGSKA in the germline V gene (reference sequence).

This clonotype was observed at least ten times. The V gene is TRBV7-2, the J gene TRBJ2-5; D is unresolved. CDR1 and CDR2 (germline): SGHTA, FQGNSA. This CDR3 contains 14 residues. Trimming cost V 5 bases and J 0 bases, with 10 bases left between them. The CDR3 DNA follows: TGTGCCAGCAGCCCACTCGCGTACCAAGAGACCCAGTACTTC. It is translated as CASSPLAYQETQYF.

This clonotype was picked up many times. The CDR3 DNA is TGCAGTGCTACTAACCGGGACAGGGGATTGGCTAATGAAAAACTGTTTTTT. Amino acid sequence: CSATNRDRGLANEKLFF. The chain recombines TRBV20-1 with TRBJ1-4; 10 positions match TRBD1. The CDR3 runs to 17 residues. V lost 4 bases to trimming and J lost 3 bases; unmatched junction nucleotides: 11. Germline lookup yields CDR1 DFQATT and CDR2 SNEGSKA (reference sequence).

This clonotype was detected many times. The V and J genes are TRBV11-2 and TRBJ2-3; 8 bases map to TRBD2. There are 16 residues in the CDR3. With V trimmed by 3 bases and J by 2 bases, 7 bases remained unmatched. Per the germline V gene, CDR1 is SGHAT and CDR2 is FQNNGV. CDR3 protein: CASSFLRTSYTDTQYF. The CDR3 DNA follows: TGTGCCAGCAGCTTCCTGAGGACTAGCTACACAGATACGCAGTATTTT.

There are many counts of this clonotype. The gene calls are TRBV6-2 or TRBV6-3 and TRBJ1-1, with D tentatively TRBD1 (5 bases). CDR1 and CDR2 (germline): MNHEY, SVGEGT. There are 11 residues in the CDR3. Trimming shortened V by 5 bases and J by 10 bases, and 11 bases separated the two germline ends. CDR3 sequence: CASSQGGGAFF. CDR3 DNA sequence: TGTGCCAGCAGTCAGGGCGGAGGAGCTTTCTTT.

The chain has TRBV5-4 and TRBJ2-3; 8 nucleotides align to TRBD1. Losses at the gene ends were 3 bases for V and 3 bases for J; bases not matched to a gene: 6. The length of the CDR3 is 15 residues. Germline assignment: CDR1 SGHNT and CDR2 YYREEE (reference sequence). The CDR3 nucleotides read TGTGCCAGCAGCTACGGACAGGGAGCTACAGATACGCAGTATTTT. Protein product: CASSYGQGATDTQYF.

As to this clonotype: The junction does not match germline at one end; this may be a read error. V gene TRBV6-5 combines with J gene TRBJ1-1, with 8 positions matching TRBD1. The CDR3 consists of 14 residues. Germline V lookup: CDR1 MNHEY, CDR2 SVGAGI. The CDR3 DNA is TGTGCCAACAGTTTCGGGACAGGGAACACTGAAGCTTTCTTT. Amino acids: CANSFGTGNTEAFF.

This clonotype was observed a handful of times. The gene calls are TRBV7-2 and TRBJ2-1, with 10 nucleotides matching TRBD2. Trimming at V came to 1 base and at J to 3 bases, leaving 3 bases not matched to a gene. Germline CDR1 reads SGHTA; CDR2 reads FQGNSA. The CDR3 has 16 amino acids. The CDR3 loop reads CASSLVSSGGYNEQFF. The CDR3, as DNA: TGTGCCAGCAGCTTAGTATCTAGCGGGGGCTACAATGAGCAGTTCTTC. Variable domain in full (rest from reference TRBV7-2 and TRBJ2-1): GAGVSQSPSNKVTEKGKDVELRCDPISGHTALYWYRQSLGQGLEFLIYFQGNSAPDKSGLPSDRFSAERTGGSVSTLTIQRTQQEDSAVYLCASSLVSSGGYNEQFFGPGTRLTVL.

This clonotype was seen ten or more times. The chain carries TRBV5-1 and TRBJ1-4; D is unresolved. The CDR3 extends over 15 amino acids. V was clipped by 1 base and J by 2 bases, with 9 bases between them. Germline V gene data show CDR1 as SGHRS and CDR2 as YFSETQ. Here the CDR3 reads CASSLMDSTNEKLFF. The DNA for the CDR3 is TGCGCCAGCAGCTTGATGGATAGCACTAATGAAAAACTGTTTTTT.

This clonotype has at least ten counts. The genes are TRBV28 and TRBJ2-7; no firm D call. Germline V gene data show CDR1 as MDHEN and CDR2 as SYDVKM. Trimming shortened V by 6 bases and J by 6 bases, and 9 bases separated the two germline ends. This CDR3 is 11 amino acids long. The CDR3 loop reads CASSSRPEQYF. The DNA for the CDR3 is TGTGCCAGCAGCTCTAGACCCGAGCAGTACTTC.

There are many counts of this clonotype. V and J are TRBV28 and TRBJ2-5, with TRBD1 matching 7 bases. This CDR3 comprises 15 residues. CDR1 is MDHEN and CDR2 is SYDVKM in the germline V gene. With 5 bases clipped from V and 4 bases from J, the junction kept 10 bases outside the gene matches. CDR3 amino acids: CASSLDKGGTETQYF. The DNA for the CDR3 is TGTGCCAGCAGTCTCGACAAAGGGGGCACAGAGACCCAGTACTTC.

In its sample, this clonotype was seen many times. This rearrangement joins TRBV2 to TRBJ2-5; 10 nucleotides line up with TRBD2. Germline CDR1 reads SNHLY; CDR2 reads FYNNEI. The trim removed 11 bases at V and 1 base at J, leaving 10 bases unmatched. This CDR3 region has 15 residues. CDR3 nucleotides: TGTGCCGGAAAAGGACTAGCGGTGTTCCAAGAGACCCAGTACTTC. Protein sequence: CAGKGLAVFQETQYF.

This clonotype has at least ten counts. The genes are TRBV20-1 and TRBJ2-3, with 11 bases matching TRBD2. The V segment lost 3 bases and the J segment 5 bases; nucleotides outside the gene matches: 4. The CDR3 runs 14 residues. CDR1 and CDR2 from the germline V gene are DFQATT and SNEGSKA (reference sequence). CDR3 loop: CSASSGLAGDTQYF. CDR3 bases: TGCAGTGCTAGCTCAGGACTAGCGGGAGATACGCAGTATTTT.

This clonotype was recorded at least ten times. The chain links TRBV6-1 to TRBJ1-1; 9 bases match TRBD1. Germline CDR1 MNHNS, CDR2 SASEGT. The CDR3 totals 15 residues. After removal of 2 bases from V and 2 bases from J, the junction contained 3 bases not matched to a gene. The CDR3 coding sequence is TGTGCCAGCAGTGAACTGGGACAGGGTAACACTGAAGCTTTCTTT. It encodes CASSELGQGNTEAFF.

The sample holds many counts of this clonotype. The chain uses TRBV28 and TRBJ1-5, with 11 bases matching TRBD1. Germline V lookup: CDR1 MDHEN, CDR2 SYDVKM. Trimming took 5 bases from V and 4 from J; bases not matched to a gene: 10. The CDR3 loop spans 17 amino acids. The CDR3 region is CASSPPGQGVRNQPQHF. In DNA, the CDR3 is TGTGCCAGCAGTCCTCCGGGACAGGGGGTTCGTAATCAGCCCCAGCATTTT.

This clonotype was detected ten times or more. The chain couples TRBV5-1 to TRBJ2-1, with no clear D. This CDR3 has 15 amino acids. V dropped 0 bases and J dropped 5 bases, with 12 bases sitting between them. Germline V gene lookup returns CDR1 SGHRS and CDR2 YFSETQ. This chain's CDR3 is CASSLEGYGNNEQFF. CDR3 bases: TGCGCCAGCAGCTTGGAGGGATACGGAAACAATGAGCAGTTCTTC.

This clonotype was counted between two and nine times. The genes are TRBV7-2 and TRBJ2-3; 9 nucleotides line up with TRBD2. The CDR3 consists of 15 residues. Trimming took 3 bases from V and 0 from J; bases not matched to a gene: 1. In germline, CDR1 is SGHTA, CDR2 FQGNSA. The CDR3 reads CASSFTSGSTDTQYF. CDR3 coding DNA: TGTGCCAGCAGCTTTACTAGCGGGAGCACAGATACGCAGTATTTT.

V and J are TRBV6-6 and TRBJ2-2; 8 bases align to TRBD1. The length of the CDR3 is 16 residues. V shed 4 bases and J 0 bases; nucleotides not matched to a gene: 4. The germline gives CDR1 MNHNY, CDR2 SVGAGI (reference sequence). The CDR3 DNA is TGTGCCAGCAGTTCCCAGGGGGCAACGAACACCGGGGAGCTGTTTTTT. Residues: CASSSQGATNTGELFF.

This clonotype is labeled as medium-sized. The rearrangement uses TRBV10-3 and TRBJ2-7; 9 bases align to TRBD1. Germline-derived CDR1 and CDR2 are ENHRY and SYGVKD. The V gene end was trimmed by 3 bases and the J gene end by 5 bases; junction bases not matched to a gene: 11. The CDR3 consists of 16 residues. CDR3 sequence: CAISEPTGGGGHEQYF. In nucleotides, the CDR3 is TGTGCCATCAGTGAACCGACAGGGGGAGGAGGACACGAGCAGTACTTC.